This TCR beta chain was observed in a study of OX40 agonist ivuxolimab in advanced cancers. TCRdb's table, derived via immunoSEQ multiplex PCR, lists solely in-frame clones and lacks some. The data show 55,000 to 70,000 clones, with 70% to 85% seen just once and roughly 10% held by the top ten. Trimming cost V 0 bases and J 6 bases; bases outside gene matches: 8. The CDR3 is 17 residues long. The germline gives CDR1 LGHNA, CDR2 YSLEER. The TCR was taken from an adult with an advanced solid tumor such as melanoma, head and neck, liver or kidney cancer. The sequences come from CD4+ or CD8+ T cells sorted from blood, collected in a trial of the OX40 agonist ivuxolimab. The chain combines TRBV4-3 with TRBJ1-6, with 7 bases that match TRBD1. CDR3 residues: CASSQDYGDRVNSPLHF. CDR3 DNA sequence: TGCGCCAGCAGCCAAGATTACGGGGACAGAGTTAATTCACCCCTCCACTTT.